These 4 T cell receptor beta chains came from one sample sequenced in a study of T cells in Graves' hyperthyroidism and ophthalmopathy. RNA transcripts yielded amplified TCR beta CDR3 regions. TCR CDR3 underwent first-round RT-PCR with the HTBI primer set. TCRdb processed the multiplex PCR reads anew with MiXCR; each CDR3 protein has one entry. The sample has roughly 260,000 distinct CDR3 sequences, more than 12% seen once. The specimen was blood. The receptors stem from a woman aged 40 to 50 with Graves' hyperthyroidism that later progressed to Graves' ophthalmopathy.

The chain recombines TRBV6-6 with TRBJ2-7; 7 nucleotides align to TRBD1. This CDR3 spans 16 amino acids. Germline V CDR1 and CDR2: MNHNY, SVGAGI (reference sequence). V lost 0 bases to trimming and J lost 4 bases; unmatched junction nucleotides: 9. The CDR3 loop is CASSYSRDRGSYEQYF. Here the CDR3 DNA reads TGTGCCAGCAGTTACTCCCGGGACAGAGGTTCTTACGAGCAGTACTTC.

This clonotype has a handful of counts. The DNA of the CDR3 is TGTGCCAGCAGCGCGAGACTAGCGGGAGTCACTGAGCAGTTCTTC. Protein product: CASSARLAGVTEQFF. The rearrangement joins TRBV27 to TRBJ2-1, with 12 bases identical to TRBD2. The germline V gene encodes CDR1 MNHEY and CDR2 SMNVEV (reference sequence). The CDR3 runs to 15 residues. J lost 9 bases, V lost 6 bases, and 9 bases had no gene match.

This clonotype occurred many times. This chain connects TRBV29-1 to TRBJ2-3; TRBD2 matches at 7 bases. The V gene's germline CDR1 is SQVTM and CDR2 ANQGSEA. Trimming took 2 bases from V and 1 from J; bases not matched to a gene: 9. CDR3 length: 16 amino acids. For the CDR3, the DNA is TGCAGCGTTGAATGGGCGATCCTAGCGGGCACAGATACGCAGTATTTT. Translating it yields CSVEWAILAGTDTQYF.

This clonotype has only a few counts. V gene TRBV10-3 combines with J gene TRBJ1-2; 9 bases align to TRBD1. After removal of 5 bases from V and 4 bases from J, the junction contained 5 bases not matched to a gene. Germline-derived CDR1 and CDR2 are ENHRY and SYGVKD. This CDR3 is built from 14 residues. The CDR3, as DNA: TGTGCCATCAGTACCGGGACAGGGCCCTATGGCTACACCTTC. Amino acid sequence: CAISTGTGPYGYTF.